These 25 T cell receptor beta chains came from one sample sequenced in a study of blood T cell repertoires in COVID-19 (dated by TCRdb to between 2020 and 2021). Receptors were amplified or captured by the immunoSEQ multiplex PCR assay. TCRdb stores this immuneACCESS table with in-frame sequences only. Part of the clones is absent; in the studies checked, under half of the shortfall reflects unresolved V genes, and no reason is known for the rest. This sample lists about 130,000 clones; more than 60% were detected once. Of the sample, approximately 2% is held by the ten largest clones. The sample was peripheral blood. The origin of the receptors is a woman in her 70s with acute or convalescent COVID-19.

CDR3 region: CASSLASENGELFF. The CDR3 nucleotides read TGCGCCAGCAGCTTGGCATCTGAGAACGGGGAGCTGTTTTTT. The chain links TRBV5-1 to TRBJ2-2, with D hard to call. The germline V gene encodes CDR1 SGHRS and CDR2 YFSETQ. Trimming shortened V by 0 bases and J by 7 bases, and 10 bases separated the two germline ends. There are 14 residues in the CDR3.

The chain couples TRBV6-1 to TRBJ2-7, with TRBD1 matching over 8 bases. The V segment lost 0 bases and the J segment 0 bases; nucleotides outside the gene matches: 7. The CDR3 covers 17 residues. The germline V gene has CDR1 MNHNS and CDR2 SASEGT. This CDR3 is CASSEAAGQGGSYEQYF. The CDR3 nucleotides read TGTGCCAGCAGTGAAGCCGCCGGACAGGGCGGCTCCTACGAGCAGTACTTC.

In this sample, this clone turned up once. V gene TRBV2 combines with J gene TRBJ1-2; a possible D gene is TRBD1 (5 bases). The V gene lost 6 bases and the J gene lost 7 bases, with 18 bases spanning the gap. The CDR3 totals 14 residues. The germline CDR1 and CDR2 sequences are SNHLY and FYNNEI. CDR3 loop: CASSFGRGAGGYTF. DNA of the CDR3: TGTGCCAGCAGCTTCGGGAGGGGCGCAGGTGGCTACACCTTC.

This clone was detected only a few times. The gene calls are TRBV2 and TRBJ1-4; 9 nucleotides agree with TRBD1. V was pared by 6 bases and J by 0 bases, with 2 bases of the junction left unmatched. Germline CDR1 reads SNHLY; CDR2 reads FYNNEI. The length of the CDR3 is 15 residues. Written as DNA, the CDR3 is TGTGCCAGCAGCGACAGGGGGGCAACTAATGAAAAACTGTTTTTT. It yields the protein CASSDRGATNEKLFF. Supplemented by reference TRBV2 and TRBJ1-4, the full variable domain reads EPEVTQTPSHQVTQMGQEVILRCVPISNHLYFYWYRQILGQKVEFLVSFYNNEISEKSEIFDDQFSVERPDGSNFTLKIRSTKLEDSAMYFCASSDRGATNEKLFFGSGTQLSVL.

The chain employs TRBV3-1 (or the pseudogene TRBV3-2) and TRBJ2-7; 10 nucleotides agree with TRBD2. The germline gives CDR1 LGHDT, CDR2 YNNKEL (reference sequence). The V and J ends lost 4 bases and 5 bases, in that order; junction bases with no gene match: 5. The CDR3 totals 14 residues. The CDR3 DNA reads as TGTGCCAGCAGCCTCAGCGGGAGGGCCCACGAGCAGTACTTC. Its translation is CASSLSGRAHEQYF.

This clone was seen just once. CDR3 sequence: CASSPQGWGEQFF. The CDR3 nucleotides read TGTGCCAGCAGTCCACAGGGTTGGGGTGAGCAGTTCTTC. The chain has TRBV12-3 or TRBV12-4 and TRBJ2-1; weak D call: TRBD1 (6 bases). The CDR3 loop spans 13 amino acids. Deletions cut 5 bases from V and 9 bases from J, with 14 bases between.

The chain couples TRBV7-2 to TRBJ2-6; 8 nucleotides match TRBD1. Looked up from germline, CDR1 is SGHTA and CDR2 is FQGNSA. The length of the CDR3 is 17 residues. Trimming cost V 2 bases and J 2 bases; bases outside gene matches: 5. The CDR3 protein is CASSLRQGAAGANVLTF. CDR3 nucleotide sequence: TGTGCCAGCAGCTTAAGGCAGGGGGCCGCTGGGGCCAACGTCCTGACTTTC.

The rearrangement joins TRBV28 to TRBJ2-1; TRBD2 aligns across 7 bases. There are 17 residues in the CDR3. J gave up 3 bases and V 6 bases, and 14 bases lay outside the gene matches. Germline CDR1 MDHEN, CDR2 SYDVKM. The CDR3 bases are TGTGCCAGCAGCTTCGGCCCAGGACTAGAGCGCTACAATGAGCAGTTCTTC. Its protein product is CASSFGPGLERYNEQFF.

This clone has just a few counts. J is TRBJ1-2 and V is TRBV19; a possible D gene is TRBD1 (6 bases). The ends were cut back, 5 bases at V and 5 bases at J, with 15 bases in the middle. Germline V gives CDR1 LNHDA, CDR2 SQIVND (reference sequence). CDR3 length: 14 amino acids. The CDR3 is CASSAGTRVYGYTF. CDR3 DNA: TGTGCCAGTAGTGCCGGGACAAGGGTTTATGGCTACACCTTC.

The chain links TRBV3-1 (or the pseudogene TRBV3-2) to TRBJ2-1, with D perhaps TRBD2 (5 bases). V lost 0 bases, J lost 8 bases, and 5 bases lay in between. Germline lookup yields CDR1 LGHDT and CDR2 YNNKEL (reference sequence). The length of the CDR3 is 12 residues. CDR3 sequence reads: CASSQEEDEQFF. For the CDR3, the DNA is TGTGCCAGCAGCCAAGAGGAGGATGAGCAGTTCTTC.

This clone was counted a few times. V gene TRBV27 combines with J gene TRBJ1-5, with 7 bases that match TRBD1. The V gene's germline CDR1 is MNHEY and CDR2 SMNVEV (reference sequence). J gave up 10 bases and V 3 bases, and 9 bases lay outside the gene matches. This CDR3 has 14 residues. CDR3 bases: TGTGCCAGCAGTTTCGGAACAGGGGTAGGTCCCCAGCATTTT. Translation gives CASSFGTGVGPQHF.

The count of this clone is one. This chain joins TRBV7-2 and TRBJ1-6; D unclear. CDR3 length equals 16 residues. V was shortened by 1 base and J by 7 bases, with 14 bases between the two germline ends. Per the germline V gene, CDR1 is SGHTA and CDR2 is FQGNSA. This CDR3 is CASSLGVVTGNSPLHF. In DNA, the CDR3 is TGTGCCAGCAGCTTAGGGGTAGTTACGGGGAATTCACCCCTCCACTTT.

This clone was detected once. The sample contains more than one DNA sequence encoding this CDR3. The gene calls are TRBV3-1 (or the pseudogene TRBV3-2) and TRBJ2-3; D not certain. Germline V gene data show CDR1 as LGHDT and CDR2 as YNNKEL (reference sequence). The CDR3 runs 13 residues. Trimming removed 4 bases at V and 0 bases at J, with 5 bases between. CDR3 sequence: CASSPPSTDTQYF. CDR3 nucleotides: TGTGCCAGCAGCCCCCCTAGCACAGATACGCAGTATTTT.

The rearrangement uses TRBV6-5 and TRBJ2-7; a possible D gene is TRBD2 (6 bases). The CDR3 covers 15 residues. The V end lost 0 bases, the J end lost 7 bases, and 16 bases lay between the germline ends. Germline-derived CDR1 and CDR2 are MNHEY and SVGAGI. The CDR3 reads CASSYSELGGREQYF. The CDR3 DNA reads TGTGCCAGCAGTTACTCAGAGCTTGGGGGGAGGGAGCAGTACTTC.

The V and J genes are TRBV4-1 and TRBJ2-5; perhaps TRBD2 as D (6 bases). The germline gives CDR1 MGHRA, CDR2 YSYEKL. The CDR3 contains 15 residues. Trimming removed 4 bases at V and 5 bases at J, with 17 bases between. The chain's CDR3 is CASSLRDSFMETQYF. CDR3 DNA: TGCGCCAGCAGCCTCCGGGACTCGTTTATGGAGACCCAGTACTTC.

This clone was recorded a few times. V and J are TRBV7-3 and TRBJ1-6; 7 bases align to TRBD1. Germline V gene data show CDR1 as SGHTA and CDR2 as FQGTGA. V dropped 3 bases and J dropped 10; count of bases not matched to a gene: 6. This CDR3 comprises 14 residues. This CDR3 reads CASSFGQENSPLHF. The CDR3 DNA reads as TGTGCCAGCAGCTTCGGACAGGAAAACTCACCCCTCCACTTT.

The genes are TRBV28 and TRBJ1-2; D is undetermined. V lost 7 bases and J lost 3, with 18 bases in between. CDR1 and CDR2 from the germline V gene are MDHEN and SYDVKM. CDR3 size: 15 residues. The CDR3 sequence: CASTRSPGSDYGYTF. CDR3 coding DNA: TGTGCCAGCACTCGGAGCCCCGGCAGCGACTATGGCTACACCTTC.

This clone came up many times. This rearrangement joins TRBV5-4 to TRBJ2-7, with TRBD1 matching over 9 bases. This CDR3 region has 14 residues. Unmatched junction bases numbered 9, after V lost 5 bases and J lost 6 bases. Per germline, CDR1 SGHNT and CDR2 YYREEE (reference sequence). In nucleotides, the CDR3 is TGTGCCAGCAGTTCCGGGACAGGGTTCCGCGAGCAGTACTTC. Its translation: CASSSGTGFREQYF.

The CDR3 is CASSQVSLYQETQYF. CDR3 bases: TGTGCCAGCAGCCAAGTTTCCTTGTACCAAGAGACCCAGTACTTC. This sequence joins TRBV3-1 (or the pseudogene TRBV3-2) and TRBJ2-5; D unresolved. The CDR3 covers 15 residues. Germline values: CDR1 LGHDT, CDR2 YNNKEL (reference sequence). V was trimmed by 1 base and J by 0 bases, leaving 9 bases between them.

V gene TRBV27 combines with J gene TRBJ2-5; possible D gene TRBD1, 6 bases. V lost 5 bases to trimming and J lost 3 bases, with 13 bases between them. Germline loops: CDR1 MNHEY, CDR2 SMNVEV (reference sequence). The CDR3 is 14 amino acids. The CDR3 loop is CASSDIPGEETQYF. The CDR3 DNA is TGTGCCAGCAGTGACATTCCAGGGGAAGAGACCCAGTACTTC.

The V call is TRBV4-1, the J call TRBJ2-2; 12 positions match TRBD2. The CDR3 runs to 18 residues. V was clipped by 0 bases and J by 3 bases; unmatched bases: 5. Germline V gene data show CDR1 as MGHRA and CDR2 as YSYEKL. In DNA, the CDR3 is TGCGCCAGCAGCCAAGACCGACTAGCGGGGGCCCACACCGGGGAGCTGTTTTTT. Protein sequence: CASSQDRLAGAHTGELFF.

The CDR3 sequence: CASSLVTGGGEAFF. The CDR3, as DNA: TGTGCCAGCAGCTTAGTAACAGGGGGCGGTGAAGCTTTCTTT. This chain uses TRBV7-9 with TRBJ1-1; 9 bases line up with TRBD1. CDR1 SEHNR and CDR2 FQNEAQ come from the germline V gene (reference sequence). The CDR3 has 14 residues. V lost 1 base to trimming and J lost 7 bases; unmatched junction nucleotides: 4. Combining the CDR3 with reference TRBV7-9 and TRBJ1-1 gives the whole variable domain DTGVSQNPRHKITKRGQNVTFRCDPISEHNRLYWYRQTLGQGPEFLTYFQNEAQLEKSRLLSDRFSAERPKGSFSTLEIQRTEQGDSAMYLCASSLVTGGGEAFFGQGTRLTVV.

The chain has TRBV6-1 and TRBJ2-7, with D possibly matching TRBD2 (7 bases). Deletions cut 11 bases from V and 9 bases from J, with 14 bases between. Germline assignment: CDR1 MNHNS and CDR2 SASEGT. The CDR3 totals 10 residues. CDR3 sequence (DNA): TGTGCCGCAGGCGGGGGCGGGCAGTACTTC. Translating gives CAAGGGGQYF.

Many counts were recorded for this clone. For the CDR3, the DNA is TGTGCCAGCAGCCGTTCCGGGGGGAATCAGCCCCAGCATTTT. This encodes CASSRSGGNQPQHF. The V and J genes are TRBV7-2 and TRBJ1-5; D might be TRBD1 (5 bases). Trimming took off 5 bases at V and 4 bases at J, with 12 bases between the two ends. Germline loops: CDR1 SGHTA, CDR2 FQGNSA. The CDR3 covers 14 residues.

The chain is built from TRBV2 and TRBJ2-7; D is ambiguous. Trimming pared 7 bases from V and 11 bases from J, leaving 18 bases between. This CDR3 comprises 12 residues. Germline CDR1 reads SNHLY; CDR2 reads FYNNEI. The CDR3 nucleotides are TGTGCCAGCACCCTAATACGTCCGACTGAGTACTTC. Amino acids: CASTLIRPTEYF.